This T cell receptor beta chain appears in the sequencing data of a study of somatic mutations in cytotoxic T cells in rheumatoid arthritis. Findings of the study overall: Expanded CD8+ clones had unknown antigen targets. For about an eighth of the 65 patients, a single CD8+ clone accounted for more than 20% of CD8+ cells.

As concerns this clone: Its specificity is not known.

The CDR3 has 17 amino acids. CDR1 SGHKS and CDR2 YYEKEE come from the germline V gene (reference sequence). V trimming: 0 bases; J trimming: 3 bases; junction bases outside the gene matches: 6. Libraries were prepared by immunoSEQ multiplex PCR; TCRdb keeps only in-frame clonotypes and omits some of them. The sample comprises 6,000 to 7,500 clones, approximately 81% of which are singletons, and 35% to 40% rests with the top ten. This sequence originates from an older woman in good health. Sample: CD8+ T cells sorted from blood. This chain joins TRBV5-5 and TRBJ2-3; 11 bases match TRBD2. In DNA form, the CDR3 reads TGTGCCAGCAGCTTGGTCTTTGGGACTAGCGGTACAGATACGCAGTATTTT. It encodes CASSLVFGTSGTDTQYF.